This paragraph covers one T cell receptor beta chain sequence. Antigen: not known. This CDR3 is 16 amino acids long. V lost 0 bases and J 2 bases, leaving 12 bases between the germline ends. From germline, CDR1 is SGHAT and CDR2 FQNNGV. Sequencing was performed with immunoSEQ multiplex PCR; in TCRdb, only in-frame clones are kept and a portion is missing. The data hold around 2.3 million clones, with 90% to 97% observed a single time. The data were obtained in a study of shared clonotypes between healthy human individuals. Study donors comprised healthy, HIV-negative adults devoid of recent acute infection or vaccination. Overall study findings and caveats: Non-shared clonotypes had lower generation probabilities than those shared by all four donors. Several donors held about 4.5% of naive CD4 clonotypes in common.

The chain uses TRBV11-2 and TRBJ2-3, with D possibly being TRBD2 (7 bases). The receptor was derived from a man aged 18 to 30 in good health. Sequences were obtained from naive CD4+ T cells sorted from blood. Indicated subset: CD45RA+ positively selected. For the CDR3, the DNA is TGTGCCAGCAGCTTAGAAGGGGGGACTATCACAGATACGCAGTATTTT. Its translation is CASSLEGGTITDTQYF.